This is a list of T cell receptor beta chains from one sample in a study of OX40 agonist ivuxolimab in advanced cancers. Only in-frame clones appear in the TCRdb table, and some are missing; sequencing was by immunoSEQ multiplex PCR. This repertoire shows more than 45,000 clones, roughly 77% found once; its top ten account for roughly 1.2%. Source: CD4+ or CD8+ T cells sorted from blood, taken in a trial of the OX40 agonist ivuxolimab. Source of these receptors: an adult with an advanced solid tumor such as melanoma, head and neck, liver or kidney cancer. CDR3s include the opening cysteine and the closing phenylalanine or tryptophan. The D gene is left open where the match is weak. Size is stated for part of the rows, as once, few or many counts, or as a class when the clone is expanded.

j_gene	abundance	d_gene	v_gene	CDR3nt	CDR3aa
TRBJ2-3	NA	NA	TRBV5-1	TGCGCCAGCAGCGCCGGCTGGGCAGATACGCAGTATTTT	CASSAGWADTQYF
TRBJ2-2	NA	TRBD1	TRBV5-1	TGCGCCAGCAGCTTACAGGGGGCGGACACCGGGGAGCTGTTTTTT	CASSLQGADTGELFF
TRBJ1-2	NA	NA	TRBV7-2	TGTGCCAGCAGCTCGGGTCTCGGCTATGGCTACACCTTC	CASSSGLGYGYTF
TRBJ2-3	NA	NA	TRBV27	TGTGCCAGCAGTTTTACCCCCTTGGGGATTCGCACAGATACGCAGTATTTT	CASSFTPLGIRTDTQYF
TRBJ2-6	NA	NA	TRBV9	TGTGCCAGCGGGCCTAGGGTTTTAGAATCTGGGGCCAACGTCCTGACTTTC	CASGPRVLESGANVLTF
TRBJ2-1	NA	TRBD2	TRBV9	TGTGCCAGCAGCGATAGCGGGGGGGCCAGTGAGCAGTTCTTC	CASSDSGGASEQFF
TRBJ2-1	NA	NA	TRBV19	TGTGCCAGTAGTGTGAGGTGGGACTCCTACAATGAGCAGTTCTTC	CASSVRWDSYNEQFF
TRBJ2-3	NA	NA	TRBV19	TGTGCCAGTAGCCGACAGGAGGGTTGGGGTACGCAGTATTTT	CASSRQEGWGTQYF
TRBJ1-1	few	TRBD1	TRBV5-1	TGCGCCAGCAGCACAGGGACAGGGGGCACTGAAGCTTTCTTT	CASSTGTGGTEAFF
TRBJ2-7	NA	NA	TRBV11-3	TGTGCCAGCAGCGGGGCGGGGACGTCCTACGAGCAGTACTTC	CASSGAGTSYEQYF
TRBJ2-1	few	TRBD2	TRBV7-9	TGTGCCAGCAGACTTCCGGGACTAGCGGGAGAGGAGCAGTTCTTC	CASRLPGLAGEEQFF
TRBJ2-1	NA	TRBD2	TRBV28	TGTGCCAGCAGTCTGATCATAGCGGGAGCTTACAATGAGCAGTTCTTC	CASSLIIAGAYNEQFF
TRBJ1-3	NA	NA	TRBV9	TGTGCCAGCAGCGTCTCGGGGGCGGAGAACACCATATATTTT	CASSVSGAENTIYF
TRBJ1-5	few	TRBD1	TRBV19	TGTGCCAGTAGCGGGACAGGGGGGTCCGGCCAGCCCCAGCATTTT	CASSGTGGSGQPQHF
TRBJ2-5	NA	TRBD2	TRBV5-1	TGCGCCAGCAGCTTGGGGCTAGCGGGAGGACAAGAGACCCAGTACTTC	CASSLGLAGGQETQYF
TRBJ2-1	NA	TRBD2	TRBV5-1	TGCGCCAGCGGGCGGGGGTTTGACAATGAGCAGTTCTTC	CASGRGFDNEQFF
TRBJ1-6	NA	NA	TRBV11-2	TGTGCCAGCAGCTACAGAGCGTTTAATTCACCCCTCCACTTT	CASSYRAFNSPLHF
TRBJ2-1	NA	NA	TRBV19	TGTGCCAGTAGGGGAAGCGGGGTAGGGGGGAATGAGCAGTTCTTC	CASRGSGVGGNEQFF
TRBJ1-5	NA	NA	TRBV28	TGTGCCACCAACGGCCTACTCAATCAGCCCCAGCATTTT	CATNGLLNQPQHF
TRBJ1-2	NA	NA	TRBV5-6	TGTGCCAGCAGCTCCTCCGCGCGCCCTTTATATGGCTACACCTTC	CASSSSARPLYGYTF
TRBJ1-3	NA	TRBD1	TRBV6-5	TGTGCCAGCAGCCCACAGGGGCTCACCATATATTTT	CASSPQGLTIYF
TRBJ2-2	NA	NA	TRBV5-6	TGTGCCAGCAGCTGGGGGACCGGGGAGCTGTTTTTT	CASSWGTGELFF
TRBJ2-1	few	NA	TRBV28	TGTGCCAGCACCGATACGTCCAATGAGCAGTTCTTC	CASTDTSNEQFF
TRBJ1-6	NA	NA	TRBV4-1	TGCGCCAGCAGCCAAATAACGGACAAGGGAGGGAATTCACCCCTCCACTTT	CASSQITDKGGNSPLHF
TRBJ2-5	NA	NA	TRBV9	TGTGCCAGCAGGAACCCCCTGCCTCACCCTGTGAGAGAGACCCAGTACTTC	CASRNPLPHPVRETQYF
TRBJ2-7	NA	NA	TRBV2	TGTGCCAGCAGTGCTACCGGGACTTCCAAATACGAGCAGTACTTC	CASSATGTSKYEQYF
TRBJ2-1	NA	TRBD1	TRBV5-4	TGTGCCAGCAGGGTTATTAACAGGGGGCAGGATGAGCAGTTCTTC	CASRVINRGQDEQFF
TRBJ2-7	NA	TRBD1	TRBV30	TGTGCCTGGAGTGTACACCGACAGGGCTCCTACGAGCAGTACTTC	CAWSVHRQGSYEQYF
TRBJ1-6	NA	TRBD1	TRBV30	TGTGCCTCAACCCGGGACAGGGGGGACTCCTATAATTCACCCCTCCACTTT	CASTRDRGDSYNSPLHF
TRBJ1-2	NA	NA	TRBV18	TGTGCCAGCTCTCCGGACGGTAACTATGGCTACACCTTC	CASSPDGNYGYTF
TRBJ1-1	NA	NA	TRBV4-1	TGCGCCAGCAGCAGGGGGGGGACGAACACTGAAGCTTTCTTT	CASSRGGTNTEAFF
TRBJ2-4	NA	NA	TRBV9	TGTGCCAGCAGCGTAGACGCAGGGTTCACCAAAAACATTCAGTACTTC	CASSVDAGFTKNIQYF
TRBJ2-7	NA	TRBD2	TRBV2	TGTGCCAGCAAGTGGCGGGGGGGTTACGAGCAGTACTTC	CASKWRGGYEQYF
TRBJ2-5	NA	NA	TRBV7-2	TGTGCCAGCAGCCCTTATCAGAGACAAGAGACCCAGTACTTC	CASSPYQRQETQYF
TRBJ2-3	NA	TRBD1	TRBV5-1	TGCGCCAGCAGCCCCGGGACAGGGGGCGCGTCAGATACGCAGTATTTT	CASSPGTGGASDTQYF
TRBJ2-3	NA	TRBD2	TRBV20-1	TGCACATTAGCGGGAGGGGGGACGCAGTATTTT	CTLAGGGTQYF
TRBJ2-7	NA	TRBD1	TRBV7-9	TGTGCCAGCAGCCCTGGACAGGGGGCTGAGTCCTACGAGCAGTACTTC	CASSPGQGAESYEQYF
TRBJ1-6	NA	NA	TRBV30	TGTGCCTGGAGTGAGGCCGGAACATATTCACCCCTCCACTTT	CAWSEAGTYSPLHF
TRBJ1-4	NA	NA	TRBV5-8	TGTGCCAGCAGCTTGCGGGACACCCTTAATGAAAAACTGTTTTTT	CASSLRDTLNEKLFF
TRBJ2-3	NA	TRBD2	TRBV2	TGTGCCAGCGCGAGCGGGGGGGCGAGTCTAGATACGCAGTATTTT	CASASGGASLDTQYF
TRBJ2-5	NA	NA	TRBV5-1	TGCGCCAGCAGCTGGAACAGGGAAGAGACCCAGTACTTC	CASSWNREETQYF
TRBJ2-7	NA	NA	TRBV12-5	TGTGCTAGTGGTTTGGACCGGGACAAGACCTCCTACGAGCAGTACTTC	CASGLDRDKTSYEQYF
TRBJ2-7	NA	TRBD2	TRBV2	TGTGCCAGCATGGGCCTAGCGGGACATTACGAGCAGTACTTC	CASMGLAGHYEQYF
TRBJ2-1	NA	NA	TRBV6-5	TGTGCCAGCAGTTTCGGGACATTCGGCAATGAGCAGTTCTTC	CASSFGTFGNEQFF
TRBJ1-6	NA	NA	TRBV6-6	TGTGCCAGCAAAGGGGCAGAATCTTCACCCCTCCACTTT	CASKGAESSPLHF
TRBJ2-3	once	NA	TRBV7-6	TGTGCCAGCAGCTTAGGACGGGATACGCAGTATTTT	CASSLGRDTQYF
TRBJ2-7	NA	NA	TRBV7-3	TGTGCCAGCAGCTTAACGGCTGGAGGGTACGAGCAGTACTTC	CASSLTAGGYEQYF
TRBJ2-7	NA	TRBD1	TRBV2	TGTGCCAGCAGGGGAGGCCCGGGACAGGGTTCCTACGAGCAGTACTTC	CASRGGPGQGSYEQYF
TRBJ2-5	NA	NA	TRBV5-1	TGCGCCAGCAGCTCCGCGGAGACCCAGTACTTC	CASSSAETQYF